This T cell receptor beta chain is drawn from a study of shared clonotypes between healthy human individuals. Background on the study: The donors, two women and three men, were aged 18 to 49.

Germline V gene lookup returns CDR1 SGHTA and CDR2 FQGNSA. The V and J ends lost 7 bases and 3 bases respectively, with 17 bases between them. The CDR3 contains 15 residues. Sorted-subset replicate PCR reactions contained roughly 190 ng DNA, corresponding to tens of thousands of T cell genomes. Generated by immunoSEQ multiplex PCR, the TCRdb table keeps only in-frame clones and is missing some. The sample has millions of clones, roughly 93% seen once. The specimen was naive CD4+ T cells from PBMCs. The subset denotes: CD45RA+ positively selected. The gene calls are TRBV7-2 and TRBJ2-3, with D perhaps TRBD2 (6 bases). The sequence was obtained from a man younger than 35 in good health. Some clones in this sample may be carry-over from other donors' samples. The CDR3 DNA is TGTGCCAGCACCCTAATAGGGGCGGGAACAGATACGCAGTATTTT. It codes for CASTLIGAGTDTQYF.